The rows below give T cell receptor beta chains drawn from one sample of a study of CD8 T cells in Susac syndrome. TCRdb re-called the immunoSEQ multiplex PCR reads through MiXCR, storing one row per CDR3 protein. The data hold some 300,000 distinct CDR3 sequences, with about 85% observed a single time. Sequencing input: CD8+ T cells from PBMCs. These receptors were collected from a human donor with multiple sclerosis. Both conserved end residues are part of each CDR3. The order of the fields is clone size, D gene, V gene, J gene, CDR3 DNA, CDR3 protein. The D gene is left open where the match is weak. Expanded clones get a size class; other rows say once, few or many, or leave the size out.

-	-	TRBV12-3/TRBV12-4	TRBJ2-1	TGTGCCAGCAGTTCCATCCGGGACTCCTACAATGAGCAGTTCTTC	CASSSIRDSYNEQFF
-	-	TRBV20-1	TRBJ2-7	TGCAGTGCTAGGAACCCGAAGGCAGGGGCCTACGAGCAGTACTTC	CSARNPKAGAYEQYF
-	-	TRBV30	TRBJ2-7	TGTGCCTGGACCCAACCTACTGATCTCTACGAGCAGTACTTC	CAWTQPTDLYEQYF
-	TRBD2	TRBV5-6	TRBJ2-1	TGTGCCAGCAGCTTTTCTAGCGGGGGTTTTTACAATGAGCAGTTCTTC	CASSFSSGGFYNEQFF
-	-	TRBV9	TRBJ2-1	TGTGCCAGCAGCGTCGCGACACTACCTGAGCAGTTCTTC	CASSVATLPEQFF
-	-	TRBV28	TRBJ2-1	TGTGCCAGCAGTTTAGCGTACTCCTACAATGAGCAGTTCTTC	CASSLAYSYNEQFF
-	-	TRBV6-1	TRBJ2-7	TGTGCCAGCAGTGATGATCCGTGGGTCATTCCCTACGAGCAGTACTTC	CASSDDPWVIPYEQYF
-	-	TRBV20-1	TRBJ2-5	TGCAGTGCTCCTACTAGCTCCTGGGAGACCCAGTACTTC	CSAPTSSWETQYF
once	TRBD1	TRBV18	TRBJ2-1	TGTGCTCCCGACCCCGGGGGACAGGGGGATAGCGGCTCCTACAATGAGCAGTTCTTC	CAPDPGGQGDSGSYNEQFF
-	TRBD1	TRBV7-8	TRBJ1-5	TGTGCCAGCAGCGCTCCGGGACAGGGCAATCAGCCCCAGCATTTT	CASSAPGQGNQPQHF
-	-	TRBV5-1	TRBJ2-3	TGCGCCAGCAGCTCGTGGGACTCCACAGATACGCAGTATTTT	CASSSWDSTDTQYF
-	TRBD1	TRBV9	TRBJ1-3	TGTGCCAGCAGCGTAACCGGGACAGGGAGAAACACCATATATTTT	CASSVTGTGRNTIYF
-	-	TRBV7-8	TRBJ2-2	TGTGCCAGCAGCTTAACCGGGTCTAAAAGGGACGGGGAGCTGTTTTTT	CASSLTGSKRDGELFF
-	-	TRBV20-1	TRBJ1-2	TGCAGTGCTAGAGATCTGGAGGAGGGTAGCTATGGCTACACCTTC	CSARDLEEGSYGYTF
-	TRBD1	TRBV11-2	TRBJ1-5	TGTGCCAGCAGCTTAGGTCAGGGGGACTGGCCCCAGCATTTT	CASSLGQGDWPQHF
-	TRBD2	TRBV5-4	TRBJ2-1	TGTGCCAGCAGCGGAATAGCGGGGGTCTCCTACAATGAGCAGTTCTTC	CASSGIAGVSYNEQFF
few	TRBD2	TRBV4-1	TRBJ2-7	TGCGCCAGCAGCCAGGCCACTAGCGTCAGCTCCTACGAGCAGTACTTC	CASSQATSVSSYEQYF
once	-	TRBV11-2	TRBJ1-2	TGTGCCAGCAGCTTTGGGGGTCCAGCTAACTATGGCTACACCTTC	CASSFGGPANYGYTF
-	-	TRBV10-3	TRBJ1-1	TGTGCCATCGCGGCTGGGCCTGAAGCTTTCTTT	CAIAAGPEAFF
-	-	TRBV9	TRBJ2-1	TGTGCCAGCAGCGTAGATTTTGCTAATGAGCAGTTCTTC	CASSVDFANEQFF
-	-	TRBV30	TRBJ2-6	TGTGCCTGGACCCGTCGGGGTCCCTCTGGGGCCAACGTCCTGACTTTC	CAWTRRGPSGANVLTF
-	TRBD2	TRBV7-9	TRBJ2-1	TGTGCCAGCAGCTGGACTAGCGGGAGGGCGGGACCCAATGAGCAGTTCTTC	CASSWTSGRAGPNEQFF
-	-	TRBV28	TRBJ2-7	TGTGCCAGCAGTTTAACCCTGTCCGGGGTCTACGAGCAGTACTTC	CASSLTLSGVYEQYF
few	-	TRBV6-1	TRBJ2-5	TGTGCCAGCACCAATCTCCCAGGGGACGGCGAGACCCAGTACTTC	CASTNLPGDGETQYF
few	TRBD1	TRBV5-1	TRBJ2-7	TGCGCCAGCAGCCATACAGGGGGCTCCTACGAGCAGTACTTC	CASSHTGGSYEQYF
-	-	TRBV4-1	TRBJ2-7	TGCGCCAGCAGCCAAAAGAACAGCGGGTACTACGAGCAGTACTTC	CASSQKNSGYYEQYF
few	-	TRBV4-1	TRBJ2-7	TGCGCCAGCAGCCAAGAAATTAGCGTCACCTACGAGCAGTACTTC	CASSQEISVTYEQYF
-	TRBD2	TRBV12-3/TRBV12-4	TRBJ2-7	TGTGCCAGCAGTTTGAGCGGGAAGAGCTCCTACGAGCAGTACTTC	CASSLSGKSSYEQYF
-	TRBD1	TRBV28	TRBJ1-5	TGTGCCAGCAGTCCGACAGGGGGAATTCAGCCCCAGCATTTT	CASSPTGGIQPQHF
-	-	TRBV5-1	TRBJ2-7	TGCGCCAGCAGCTATGAATTAAACAGGGAATATGCCTCCTACGAGCAGTACTTC	CASSYELNREYASYEQYF
-	TRBD2	TRBV5-4	TRBJ2-1	TGTGCCAGCAGCTTGGTAGCGGGAGGGATCAATGAGCAGTTCTTC	CASSLVAGGINEQFF
-	-	TRBV4-1	TRBJ2-7	TGCGCCAGCAGTACATCCGGGCAGGGAGACTACGAGCAGTACTTC	CASSTSGQGDYEQYF
-	-	TRBV29-1	TRBJ2-3	TGCAGCGCCTGGACTGCAGATACGCAGTATTTT	CSAWTADTQYF
once	TRBD1	TRBV14	TRBJ2-1	TGTGCCAGCAGCCCCCGGGACAGGGCCCTCAGCTCCTACAATGAGCAGTCCTTC	CASSPRDRALSSYNEQSF
-	TRBD1	TRBV19	TRBJ1-1	TGTGCCAGTACCATCCGAACAGGGGCATGGGTCGAACAAGCTTTCTTT	CASTIRTGAWVEQAFF
-	-	TRBV27	TRBJ2-3	TGTGCCAGCAGTGAAAGGACACGGACCCCAGATACGCAGTATTTT	CASSERTRTPDTQYF
-	TRBD1	TRBV25-1	TRBJ1-2	TGTGCCAGCAGCCGACAGGGGAAGAACTATGGCTACACCTTC	CASSRQGKNYGYTF
-	-	TRBV10-3	TRBJ1-3	TGTGCCATCAGTGACCCAAGCCGTACTGAACTCAACACCATATATTTT	CAISDPSRTELNTIYF
few	TRBD2	TRBV6-1	TRBJ2-3	TGTGCCAGCAGTGAGCGGGAGGGCCCGGATACGCAGTATTTT	CASSEREGPDTQYF
once	-	TRBV25-1	TRBJ1-1	TGTGCCACCGTTAAAACAGGGCTCGGGGGGAACACTGAAGCTTTCTTT	CATVKTGLGGNTEAFF
-	-	TRBV15	TRBJ2-3	TGTGCCACCAGCAGAGGCAGGGCCCCTAGCACAGATACGCAGTATTTT	CATSRGRAPSTDTQYF
-	-	TRBV10-2	TRBJ2-4	TGCGCCAGCAGTGAGTCTAAGGGGGTTCAGTACTTC	CASSESKGVQYF
once	TRBD1	TRBV7-8	TRBJ2-7	TGTGCCAGCAGCTTAGCAATGGGACAGGGCCGTGCTGCCATCGAGCAGTACTTC	CASSLAMGQGRAAIEQYF
-	-	TRBV9	TRBJ2-1	TGTGCCAGCAGCGTAGAAAAGGGCTCCTACAATGAGCAGTTCTTC	CASSVEKGSYNEQFF
-	TRBD1	TRBV9	TRBJ2-1	TGTGCCAGCAGCGTAACAAGACAGGGGAATGAGCAGTTCTTC	CASSVTRQGNEQFF
-	TRBD2	TRBV7-9	TRBJ2-1	TGTGCCAGCAGCTATGGGACTAGCGGGAGAGGCTCCTACAATGAGCAGTTCTTC	CASSYGTSGRGSYNEQFF
-	TRBD1	TRBV2	TRBJ1-4	TGTGCCAGCAGTGACTTCCCCGGACAGGGTAATGAAAAACTGTTTTTT	CASSDFPGQGNEKLFF
-	TRBD2	TRBV10-1	TRBJ2-7	TGCGCCAGCAGTGATATCCTAGCGGGAGAGAAGTACTTC	CASSDILAGEKYF
-	TRBD1	TRBV29-1	TRBJ1-1	TGCAGCGTTTGGGACAGAGGAGGTACTGAAGCTTTCTTT	CSVWDRGGTEAFF
-	TRBD1	TRBV6-2/TRBV6-3	TRBJ1-2	TGTGCCAGCAGTTACTTTACAGGGGGCGATGGCTACACCTTC	CASSYFTGGDGYTF
once	-	TRBV4-2	TRBJ1-5	TGTGCCAGCAGCCTTACCCGGGGGGTAGGGCAGCCCCAGCATTTT	CASSLTRGVGQPQHF
-	-	TRBV5-6	TRBJ2-1	TGTGCCAGCAGCTCGGGGGGCTGGACCAATGAGCAGTTCTTC	CASSSGGWTNEQFF
-	-	TRBV21-1	TRBJ2-1	TGTGCCAGCAGCAGCCGACAGCCGGGACTAGCGGGACTAGGAACCTACAATGAGCAGTTCTTC	CASSSRQPGLAGLGTYNEQFF
-	-	TRBV10-1	TRBJ2-2	TGCGCCAGCCGGGGCAGGGAGGACACCGGGGAGCTGTTTTTT	CASRGREDTGELFF
-	TRBD2	TRBV7-9	TRBJ2-3	TGTGCCAGCAGCCCACCAGGGCGGGAGGGCACAGATACGCAGTATTTT	CASSPPGREGTDTQYF